The 16 T cell receptor beta chains below all came from one sample that was sequenced in a study of CD8+CD57+ T cells in acquired aplastic anemia. Using genomic DNA as the template, TCR beta VDJ and CDR3 profiling was carried out. MiXCR was run by TCRdb on the reads, yielding one entry per CDR3 protein. The table records about 180,000 distinct CDR3 sequences, 45% to 60% of them present only once. The sequenced patients had an expansion of CD8+CD57+ cells seen by flow cytometry. The sequencing sample was made of sorted CD4+, CD8+, or CD8+CD57+ T cells (not recorded which) from PBMCs. These receptors all stem from a human donor with aplastic anemia.

CDR3 sequence reads: CASSPPVGQGNTEAFF. Here the CDR3 DNA reads TGTGCCAGCTCACCACCGGTTGGACAGGGCAACACTGAAGCTTTCTTT. This chain connects TRBV18 to TRBJ1-1, with 8 bases that match TRBD1. V gave up 0 bases and J gave up 2 bases; unmatched junction bases: 5. Germline loops: CDR1 KGHSH, CDR2 LQKENI. CDR3 length: 16 amino acids.

The chain combines TRBV5-1 with TRBJ2-5, with 7 bases lining up with TRBD1. V was pared by 4 bases and J by 4 bases, with 13 bases of the junction left unmatched. This CDR3 spans 16 amino acids. CDR1 SGHRS and CDR2 YFSETQ come from the germline V gene. The CDR3 region is CASSQFGTAQRETQYF. CDR3 nucleotide sequence: TGCGCCAGCAGCCAATTTGGGACAGCCCAGAGAGAGACCCAGTACTTC. The whole variable domain, remainder taken from reference TRBV5-1 and TRBJ2-5, is KAGVTQTPRYLIKTRGQQVTLSCSPISGHRSVSWYQQTPGQGLQFLFEYFSETQRNKGNFPGRFSGRQFSNSRSEMNVSTLELGDSALYLCASSQFGTAQRETQYFGPGTRLLVL.

This clonotype came up a few times. The chain uses TRBV6-1 and TRBJ1-3; D possibly corresponds to TRBD1 (6 bases). Germline V CDR1 and CDR2: MNHNS, SASEGT. V was clipped by 1 base and J by 0 bases, with 19 bases between them. CDR3 length: 19 residues. The CDR3 sequence is CASSEGGDIATNSGNTIYF. CDR3 sequence (DNA): TGTGCCAGCAGTGAAGGAGGGGACATTGCCACCAACTCTGGAAACACCATATATTTT.

This clonotype has only a few counts. The J gene is TRBJ2-3, the V gene TRBV24-1, with 10 bases lining up with TRBD1. After removal of 4 bases from V and 2 bases from J, the junction contained 2 bases not matched to a gene. CDR1 is KGHDR and CDR2 is SFDVKD in the germline V gene. This CDR3 is built from 15 residues. For the CDR3, the DNA is TGTGCCACCAGTGAGGGACAGGGGTTCACAGATACGCAGTATTTT. This encodes CATSEGQGFTDTQYF.

J is TRBJ1-3 and V is TRBV29-1; no clear D. The CDR3 runs 14 residues. Germline V gene lookup returns CDR1 SQVTM and CDR2 ANQGSEA. With 2 bases removed from V and 0 bases from J, the gap between germline ends came to 8 bases. The CDR3 DNA reads as TGCAGCGTTGAAAGTACCGACTCTGGAAACACCATATATTTT. It yields the protein CSVESTDSGNTIYF.

This clonotype was seen repeatedly, ten times or more. The rearrangement joins TRBV29-1 to TRBJ2-1; 9 bases are a match to TRBD1. Germline loops: CDR1 SQVTM, CDR2 ANQGSEA. CDR3 length: 18 residues. V lost 7 bases to trimming and J lost 0 bases; unmatched junction nucleotides: 16. Here the CDR3 reads CSAAPGTGFPSSYNEQFF. CDR3 bases: TGCAGCGCCGCCCCCGGGACAGGGTTCCCGAGCTCCTACAATGAGCAGTTCTTC.

This clonotype was detected many times. The chain is built from TRBV6-1 and TRBJ2-3, with 12 bases fitting TRBD2. This CDR3 has 16 residues. Trimming cost V 4 bases and J 2 bases; bases outside gene matches: 4. The germline CDR1 and CDR2 sequences are MNHNS and SASEGT. CDR3 sequence (DNA): TGTGCCAGCAGTGCGACTAGCGGGGGCCCCACAGATACGCAGTATTTT. Protein: CASSATSGGPTDTQYF.

This clonotype was seen only a few times. This chain links TRBV20-1 with TRBJ2-5, with 10 bases fitting TRBD1. The V segment lost 5 bases and the J segment 4 bases; nucleotides outside the gene matches: 4. Germline CDR1 reads DFQATT; CDR2 reads SNEGSKA (reference sequence). The CDR3 runs to 13 residues. The CDR3 reads CSAWDRGGETQYF. The CDR3 region has the DNA TGCAGTGCTTGGGACAGGGGCGGAGAGACCCAGTACTTC.

The V and J genes are TRBV19 and TRBJ1-1; D unclear. The germline V and J ends were trimmed by 5 bases and 0 bases, with 4 bases remaining between them. CDR3 size: 12 residues. Germline V gives CDR1 LNHDA, CDR2 SQIVND (reference sequence). The CDR3 spells CASSYVNTEAFF. The CDR3 DNA is TGTGCCAGTAGTTACGTGAACACTGAAGCTTTCTTT.

In the case of this clonotype: With a much larger clone just one base away, this may be a read error. The conserved final phenylalanine or tryptophan is absent from the CDR3, which likely points to a read error. The V and J genes are TRBV6-5 and TRBJ1-6; D unclear. Germline-derived CDR1 and CDR2 are MNHEY and SVGAGI. The CDR3 length is 15 residues. The V gene lost 4 bases and the J gene lost 0 bases, with 7 bases spanning the gap. The CDR3 DNA is TGTGCCAGCAGTTTGAAGCACTCCTATAATTCACCCCTCCACTCT. It is translated as CASSLKHSYNSPLHS.

This clonotype has just one count. This chain uses TRBV20-1 with TRBJ2-1; possibly TRBD1 for D (5 bases). CDR1 and CDR2 (germline): DFQATT, SNEGSKA (reference sequence). Trimming stripped 5 bases from V and 9 bases from J, with 11 bases between. The CDR3 loop spans 11 amino acids. The CDR3, as DNA: TGCAGTGCTCACAGGTCGGGTGAGCAGTTCTTC. It encodes CSAHRSGEQFF.

At least ten counts were recorded for this clonotype. V gene TRBV7-2 combines with J gene TRBJ1-1; no reliable D call. In germline, CDR1 is SGHTA, CDR2 FQGNSA. The CDR3 loop spans 15 amino acids. V was clipped by 4 bases and J by 1 base, with 13 bases between them. The CDR3 bases are TGTGCCAGCAGCTCCCTATCTCTCACGAACACTGAAGCTTTCTTT. This encodes CASSSLSLTNTEAFF.

The table lists this clonotype with many counts. The V and J genes are TRBV6-1 and TRBJ1-3, with 7 bases matching TRBD1. The V gene end was trimmed by 7 bases and the J gene end by 4 bases; junction bases not matched to a gene: 10. Per germline, CDR1 MNHNS and CDR2 SASEGT. The CDR3 covers 15 residues. The CDR3 DNA reads as TGTGCCAGCAACGAGGGGGACAGCACGGGAAACACCATATATTTT. Amino acid sequence: CASNEGDSTGNTIYF.

To note about this clonotype: This sequence may be a read error, since a much larger clone differs from it by one base. V is TRBV5-6 and J is TRBJ1-5; 8 nucleotides match TRBD1. The CDR3 sequence is 15 residues long. After removal of 4 bases from V and 4 bases from J, the junction contained 7 bases not matched to a gene. Germline values: CDR1 SGHDT, CDR2 YYEEEE. CDR3 sequence (DNA): TGTGCCAGCAGCCGAACAGGGGGTAGGAATCAGCCCCAGCATTTT. Protein sequence: CASSRTGGRNQPQHF.

The rearrangement joins TRBV19 to TRBJ2-3; TRBD1 or TRBD2 may be the D gene (6 bases each). The CDR3 has 14 amino acids. Germline loops: CDR1 LNHDA, CDR2 SQIVND (reference sequence). V lost 6 bases and J lost 6, with 16 bases in between. DNA for the CDR3: TGTGCCAGTAGCCCGGGGGCCGTCTGGGATACGCAGTATTTT. It codes for CASSPGAVWDTQYF.

The rearrangement joins TRBV10-3 to TRBJ1-1; 7 bases fit TRBD1. Germline V gene lookup returns CDR1 ENHRY and CDR2 SYGVKD. The V segment lost 1 base and the J segment 1 base; nucleotides outside the gene matches: 3. The CDR3 consists of 15 residues. This chain's CDR3 is CAISEWDRPNTEAFF. The CDR3 region has the DNA TGTGCCATCAGTGAGTGGGACAGACCGAACACTGAAGCTTTCTTT.